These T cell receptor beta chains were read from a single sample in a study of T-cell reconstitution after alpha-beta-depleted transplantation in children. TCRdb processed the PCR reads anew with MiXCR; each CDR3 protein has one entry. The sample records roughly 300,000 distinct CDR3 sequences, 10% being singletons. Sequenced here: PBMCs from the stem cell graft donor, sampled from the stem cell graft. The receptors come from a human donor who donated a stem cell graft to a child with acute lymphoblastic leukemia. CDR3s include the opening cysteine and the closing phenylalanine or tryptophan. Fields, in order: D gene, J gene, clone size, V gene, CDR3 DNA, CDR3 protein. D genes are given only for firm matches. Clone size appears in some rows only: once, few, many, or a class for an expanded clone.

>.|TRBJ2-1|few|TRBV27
TGTGCCAGCAGTTTGAACCTTTGGGGCGGGGCGCAGCAGTTCTTC
CASSLNLWGGAQQFF
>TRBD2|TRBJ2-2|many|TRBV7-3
TGTGCCAGCAGCACCAGCGGGAGGGACACCGGGGAGCTGTTTTTT
CASSTSGRDTGELFF
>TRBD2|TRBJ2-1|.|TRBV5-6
TGTGCCAGCAGCCTAGGACTAGCGGGTTTGTACAATGAGCAGTTCTTC
CASSLGLAGLYNEQFF
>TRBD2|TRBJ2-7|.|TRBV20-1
TGCAGTGCTAAGACTAGCGGGGCCGCCTACGAGCAGTACTTC
CSAKTSGAAYEQYF
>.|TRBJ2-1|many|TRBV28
TGTGCCAGCAGTTTGACGGGAACCTACAATGAGCAGTTCTTC
CASSLTGTYNEQFF
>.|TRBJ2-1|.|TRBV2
TGTGCCACAAAAAGCGGGGTTTTAGGACAGGGAAGGAATGAGCAGTTCTTC
CATKSGVLGQGRNEQFF
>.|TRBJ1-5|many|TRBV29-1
TGCAGCGTCGCTGGACAGCAGAATCAGCCCCAGCATTTT
CSVAGQQNQPQHF
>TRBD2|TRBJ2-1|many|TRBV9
TGTGCCAGCAGCGTAGTGGGGACTAGCGGGAGGATCAATGAGCAGTTCTTC
CASSVVGTSGRINEQFF
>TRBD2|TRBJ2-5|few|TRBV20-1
TGCAGTGCTCAAACTAGCGCAGAGACCCAGTACTTC
CSAQTSAETQYF
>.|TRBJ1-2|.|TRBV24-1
TGTGCCACCAGTGATTTGAGGCGGCCCGGCTACACCTTC
CATSDLRRPGYTF
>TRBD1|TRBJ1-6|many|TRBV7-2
TGTGCCAGCAACCGGCCAGGGACAGGGGTTAATTCACCCCTCCACTTT
CASNRPGTGVNSPLHF
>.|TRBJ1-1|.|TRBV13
TGTGCCAGCTCAAGGGTGGCCGTGAACACTGAAGCTTTCTTT
CASSRVAVNTEAFF
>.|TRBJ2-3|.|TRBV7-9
TGTGCCAGCAGCCGGACCGGGACTAGCACAGATACGCAGTATTTT
CASSRTGTSTDTQYF
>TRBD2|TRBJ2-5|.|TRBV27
TGTGCCAGCAGTTCAGCGGCGGGAGTCGCCTTTGTGGAGACCCAGTACTTC
CASSSAAGVAFVETQYF